Below are 21 T cell receptor beta chains sequenced from a single sample in a study of T-cell reconstitution after alpha-beta-depleted transplantation in children. The TCRbeta library incorporated unique molecular identifiers. TCRdb redid the calling of the PCR reads with MiXCR, one entry per CDR3 protein. The table includes under 35,000 distinct CDR3 sequences, 6.3% detected once. The sample consisted of PBMCs, mostly from graft donor cells, taken 180 days after TCRalphabeta/CD19-depleted stem cell transplant. These receptors were taken from a male patient aged 5 to 17 who had a stem cell transplant for acute myeloid leukemia, so the T cells may come from the graft donor.

This clonotype showed up many times. This chain connects TRBV6-5 to TRBJ2-1; TRBD1 aligns across 8 bases. This CDR3 comprises 16 residues. Germline V gives CDR1 MNHEY, CDR2 SVGAGI. V shed 4 bases, J shed 1 base, and the junction held 6 bases outside the gene matches. The CDR3 is CASSSGQGKSYNEQFF. The CDR3 region has the DNA TGTGCCAGCAGTTCCGGACAGGGCAAATCCTACAATGAGCAGTTCTTC.

In this sample, this clonotype turned up a few times. The genes are TRBV10-2 and TRBJ2-1; D is perhaps TRBD1 or TRBD2 (5 bases each). V was cut by 4 bases and J by 5 bases, with 18 bases left in between. Germline V gene data show CDR1 as WSHSY and CDR2 as SAAADI. CDR3 length equals 16 residues. The CDR3 spells CASSGGPRGYNNEQFF. CDR3 coding DNA: TGCGCCAGCAGTGGGGGACCCCGGGGCTATAACAATGAGCAGTTCTTC.

This clonotype was seen repeatedly, ten times or more. This chain links TRBV5-4 with TRBJ2-7; tentative D call: TRBD2 (6 bases). The CDR3 sequence is 15 residues long. Trimming cost V 7 bases and J 3 bases, with 20 bases left between them. Looked up from germline, CDR1 is SGHNT and CDR2 is YYREEE (reference sequence). The CDR3 loop is CASQTDGGTGYEQYF. CDR3 in DNA: TGTGCCAGCCAGACAGACGGGGGAACCGGCTACGAGCAGTACTTC. Full variable domain (rest looked up from reference TRBV5-4 and TRBJ2-7): ETGVTQSPTHLIKTRGQQVTLRCSSQSGHNTVSWYQQALGQGPQFIFQYYREEENGRGNFPPRFSGLQFPNYSSELNVNALELDDSALYLCASQTDGGTGYEQYFGPGTRLTVT.

This clonotype showed up many times. The chain couples TRBV27 to TRBJ2-1; a possible D gene is TRBD1 (6 bases). The CDR3 is 14 amino acids. Germline values: CDR1 MNHEY, CDR2 SMNVEV (reference sequence). Deletions cut 6 bases from V and 4 bases from J, with 13 bases between. CDR3 sequence: CASRPLGGYNEQFF. For the CDR3, the DNA is TGTGCCAGCAGGCCTCTAGGGGGATACAATGAGCAGTTCTTC.

There are many counts of this clonotype. The V and J genes are TRBV7-9 and TRBJ1-1; perhaps TRBD1 as D (5 bases). Trimming pared 5 bases from V and 3 bases from J, leaving 16 bases between. The CDR3 has 15 amino acids. Germline V gene data show CDR1 as SEHNR and CDR2 as FQNEAQ (reference sequence). The chain's CDR3 is CASSRGWGADTEAFF. CDR3 sequence (DNA): TGTGCCAGCAGCCGAGGGTGGGGCGCGGACACTGAAGCTTTCTTT.

This clonotype is classed as medium-sized. The CDR3 is CASNAGVSPDTQYF. CDR3 DNA: TGTGCCAGCAACGCGGGAGTTAGCCCAGATACGCAGTATTTT. The chain carries TRBV27 and TRBJ2-3, with 7 nucleotides matching TRBD2. The V segment lost 7 bases and the J segment 4 bases; nucleotides outside the gene matches: 8. Germline V CDR1 and CDR2: MNHEY, SMNVEV (reference sequence). The length of the CDR3 is 14 residues.

This clonotype has at least ten counts. V is TRBV6-1 and J is TRBJ1-2; D is perhaps TRBD1 (5 bases). In germline, CDR1 is MNHNS, CDR2 SASEGT. The CDR3 totals 16 residues. V was shortened by 1 base and J by 3 bases, with 15 bases between the two germline ends. Here the CDR3 reads CASSEVGTTTHYGYTF. The CDR3 coding sequence is TGTGCCAGCAGTGAAGTGGGGACTACCACGCACTATGGCTACACCTTC.

This clonotype has ten or more counts. The CDR3, as DNA: TGTGCCAGCAGCTTCCCGGGACAGGGAAACACCATATATTTT. This gives the protein CASSFPGQGNTIYF. The V gene is TRBV7-8, the J gene TRBJ1-3, with 7 bases fitting TRBD1. The trim removed 3 bases at V and 4 bases at J, leaving 3 bases unmatched. The germline gives CDR1 SGHVS, CDR2 FQNEAQ. The CDR3 totals 14 residues.

This clonotype was detected ten times or more. The rearrangement uses TRBV9 and TRBJ2-1; TRBD2 agrees at 11 bases. Germline loops: CDR1 SGDLS, CDR2 YYNGEE. V gave up 4 bases and J gave up 4 bases; unmatched junction bases: 4. There are 15 residues in the CDR3. CDR3 protein: CASSPTSGGYNEQFF. In nucleotides, the CDR3 is TGTGCCAGCAGCCCTACTAGCGGGGGTTACAATGAGCAGTTCTTC.

This clonotype has ten or more counts. J is TRBJ2-5 and V is TRBV27; 7 positions match TRBD2. The CDR3 contains 15 residues. Germline-derived CDR1 and CDR2 are MNHEY and SMNVEV (reference sequence). Trimming took 5 bases from V and 4 from J; bases not matched to a gene: 10. The CDR3 here is CASSMFGGSVETQYF. CDR3 sequence (DNA): TGTGCCAGCAGTATGTTCGGCGGGAGTGTAGAGACCCAGTACTTC.

This clonotype was picked up many times. CDR3 sequence reads: CASSVDPTQETQYF. For the CDR3, the DNA is TGTGCCAGCAGCGTAGACCCTACCCAAGAGACCCAGTACTTC. The rearrangement uses TRBV9 and TRBJ2-5, with D unresolved. The CDR3 covers 14 residues. Between the trimmed V and J ends, which lost 0 bases and 1 base, there was a span of 7 bases. CDR1 and CDR2 (germline): SGDLS, YYNGEE. The complete variable domain, with remaining parts taken from reference TRBV9 and TRBJ2-5, reads DSGVTQTPKHLITATGQRVTLRCSPRSGDLSVYWYQQSLDQGLQFLIQYYNGEERAKGNILERFSAQQFPDLHSELNLSSLELGDSALYFCASSVDPTQETQYFGPGTRLLVL.

This clonotype came up many times. The rearrangement links TRBV4-1 to TRBJ1-2; the match to TRBD1 covers 10 bases. This CDR3 contains 13 residues. The trim removed 5 bases at V and 4 bases at J, leaving 1 base unmatched. The V gene's germline CDR1 is MGHRA and CDR2 YSYEKL. CDR3 coding DNA: TGCGCCAGCAGCGGGACAGGGGTCTATGGCTACACCTTC. Translation gives CASSGTGVYGYTF.

At least ten counts were recorded for this clonotype. The gene calls are TRBV11-2 and TRBJ2-5, with D possibly being TRBD2 (5 bases). This CDR3 is 17 amino acids long. Per germline, CDR1 SGHAT and CDR2 FQNNGV. V was trimmed by 0 bases and J by 1 base, leaving 15 bases between them. CDR3 coding DNA: TGTGCCAGCAGCTTAGATGTAGGCCAGCGGTCCCAAGAGACCCAGTACTTC. Residues: CASSLDVGQRSQETQYF. The whole variable domain, filled in from reference TRBV11-2 and TRBJ2-5, reads EAGVAQSPRYKIIEKRQSVAFWCNPISGHATLYWYQQILGQGPKLLIQFQNNGVVDDSQLPKDRFSAERLKGVDSTLKIQPAKLEDSAVYLCASSLDVGQRSQETQYFGPGTRLLVL.

This clonotype appeared many times. The CDR3 DNA sequence: TGTGCCAGCAGCTTAGGCGGGACTAGCGGGACGGAGATCCATGAGCAGTTCTTC. Its protein product is CASSLGGTSGTEIHEQFF. This chain links TRBV7-9 with TRBJ2-1, with 13 nucleotides matching TRBD2. The CDR3 has 18 amino acids. With V trimmed by 1 base and J by 8 bases, 11 bases remained unmatched. Germline CDR1 is SEHNR and CDR2 is FQNEAQ (reference sequence).

This rearrangement joins TRBV18 to TRBJ2-1; D tentatively fits TRBD1 or TRBD2 (5 bases each). Trimming took off 6 bases at V and 10 bases at J, with 16 bases between the two ends. Germline lookup yields CDR1 KGHSH and CDR2 LQKENI. This CDR3 has 13 residues. Here the CDR3 reads CASSPGRIREQFF. The DNA of the CDR3 is TGTGCCAGCTCCCCGGGACGAATAAGGGAGCAGTTCTTC.

This clonotype occurred many times. The chain joins TRBV28 to TRBJ2-7, with D uncertain. This CDR3 spans 15 amino acids. Per the germline V gene, CDR1 is MDHEN and CDR2 is SYDVKM. V lost 2 bases, J lost 3 bases, and 14 bases lay in between. CDR3 sequence (DNA): TGTGCCAGCAGTTTAGCGGACCGGTTCCTCTACGAGCAGTACTTC. Encoded protein: CASSLADRFLYEQYF.

This clonotype was recorded at least ten times. The genes are TRBV6-5 and TRBJ2-2; D is tentatively TRBD1 or TRBD2 (5 bases each). Trimming removed 6 bases at V and 3 bases at J, with 14 bases between. CDR1 and CDR2 (germline): MNHEY, SVGAGI. The CDR3 is 15 residues long. CDR3 in amino acids: CASRYTGPYTGELFF. The CDR3 DNA follows: TGTGCCAGCAGATACACGGGACCGTACACCGGGGAGCTGTTTTTT.

This clonotype was detected ten times or more. This chain connects TRBV28 to TRBJ1-4; D might be TRBD1 (5 bases). The CDR3 loop spans 15 amino acids. V dropped 6 bases and J dropped 0 bases, with 11 bases sitting between them. CDR1 MDHEN and CDR2 SYDVKM come from the germline V gene. CDR3 sequence (DNA): TGTGCCAGCAGGGGGCGGCAGCCAACTAATGAAAAACTGTTTTTT. This translates into CASRGRQPTNEKLFF.

The chain recombines TRBV7-1 with TRBJ2-1; D call uncertain. TRBV7-1 is filed as an ORF, its function uncertain. The CDR3 sequence is 15 residues long. The V gene lost 8 bases and the J gene lost 3 bases, with 17 bases spanning the gap. CDR3 nucleotides: TGTGCCAGCGGCCCCGGGCTGCGCTGCTACAATGAGCAGTTCTTC. It encodes CASGPGLRCYNEQFF.

This clonotype was recorded at least ten times. The rearrangement joins TRBV12-3 or TRBV12-4 to TRBJ2-1; TRBD1 matches 9 bases. The CDR3 covers 15 residues. Trimming cost V 7 bases and J 7 bases; bases outside gene matches: 11. The DNA for the CDR3 is TGTGCCAGCACGGACAGGGGCGCCCCTAGGAATGAGCAGTTCTTC. Its translation: CASTDRGAPRNEQFF.

This clonotype was seen ten or more times. The genes are TRBV27 and TRBJ1-3; D perhaps matches TRBD1 (5 bases). The CDR3 spans 14 residues. Trimming cost V 2 bases and J 4 bases, with 9 bases left between them. The germline gives CDR1 MNHEY, CDR2 SMNVEV (reference sequence). The CDR3 reads CASSLGGYGNTIYF. CDR3 coding DNA: TGTGCCAGCAGTTTAGGGGGGTACGGAAACACCATATATTTT.